The 5 T cell receptor beta chains reported below all come from one sample, sequenced in a study of T cell changes during pregnancy in multiple sclerosis (dated by TCRdb to about 2019). Receptor amplification or capture employed the immunoSEQ multiplex PCR assay. Sourced from immuneACCESS, this table was stored by TCRdb with only in-frame sequences that have V and J called. A share of the clones is absent; for the studies checked, an unresolved V gene accounts for under half, and the remainder has no known explanation. Within this sample are about 59,000 clones, with around 91% of them counted one time only. Approximately 5.8% of the sample is taken by the ten largest. This specimen was peripheral blood, taken in the third trimester of pregnancy. All receptors come from a female donor in good health, enrolled as a control in a pregnancy study.

The chain uses TRBV2 and TRBJ2-4; the match to TRBD2 covers 10 bases. The length of the CDR3 is 20 residues. After removal of 2 bases from V and 3 bases from J, the junction contained 16 bases not matched to a gene. Germline loops: CDR1 SNHLY, CDR2 FYNNEI. The CDR3 region has the DNA TGTGCCAGCAGTGAACGACCTGGGATTAGCGGGAGGCTAGGCAAAAACATTCAGTACTTC. This gives the protein CASSERPGISGRLGKNIQYF.

The CDR3, as DNA: TGTGCCAGCTCATCGCAGGGGGCCCCTCAGCCCCAGCATTTT. Protein sequence: CASSSQGAPQPQHF. The chain carries TRBV18 and TRBJ1-5, with TRBD1 identical over 8 bases. V was pared by 5 bases and J by 6 bases, with 6 bases of the junction left unmatched. CDR1 is KGHSH, CDR2 LQKENI, per germline. CDR3 length: 14 residues.

This chain links TRBV4-3 with TRBJ2-3, with D uncertain. The CDR3 spans 15 residues. CDR1 and CDR2 from the germline V gene are LGHNA and YSLEER. Trimming pared 2 bases from V and 4 bases from J, leaving 13 bases between. The CDR3 DNA sequence: TGCGCCAGCAGCCAATTGACTCCCGGCGCAGATACGCAGTATTTT. Its translation: CASSQLTPGADTQYF.

V usage is TRBV2 and J usage is TRBJ1-5; D gene ambiguous. The CDR3 has 13 residues. V was trimmed by 10 bases and J by 5 bases, leaving 15 bases between them. Germline CDR1 SNHLY, CDR2 FYNNEI. CDR3 sequence (DNA): TGTGCCACTCATCGGCAGGAGGATCAGCCCCAGCATTTT. Translation: CATHRQEDQPQHF.

Details on this clone: Other DNA sequences in the same sample also yield this CDR3. This chain links TRBV15 with TRBJ2-7, with 7 positions matching TRBD1. Germline loops: CDR1 LNHNV, CDR2 YYDKDF (reference sequence). The CDR3 runs to 15 residues. V lost 3 bases, J lost 4 bases, and 9 bases stayed unmatched. The CDR3 protein is CATSSPGQREYEQYF. The CDR3 DNA follows: TGTGCCACCAGCAGCCCGGGACAGAGGGAGTACGAGCAGTACTTC. The full variable domain, in which reference TRBV15 and TRBJ2-7 provide the parts outside the CDR3, is DAMVIQNPRYQVTQFGKPVTLSCSQTLNHNVMYWYQQKSSQAPKLLFHYYDKDFNNEADTPDNFQSRRPNTSFCFLDIRSPGLGDTAMYLCATSSPGQREYEQYFGPGTRLTVT.